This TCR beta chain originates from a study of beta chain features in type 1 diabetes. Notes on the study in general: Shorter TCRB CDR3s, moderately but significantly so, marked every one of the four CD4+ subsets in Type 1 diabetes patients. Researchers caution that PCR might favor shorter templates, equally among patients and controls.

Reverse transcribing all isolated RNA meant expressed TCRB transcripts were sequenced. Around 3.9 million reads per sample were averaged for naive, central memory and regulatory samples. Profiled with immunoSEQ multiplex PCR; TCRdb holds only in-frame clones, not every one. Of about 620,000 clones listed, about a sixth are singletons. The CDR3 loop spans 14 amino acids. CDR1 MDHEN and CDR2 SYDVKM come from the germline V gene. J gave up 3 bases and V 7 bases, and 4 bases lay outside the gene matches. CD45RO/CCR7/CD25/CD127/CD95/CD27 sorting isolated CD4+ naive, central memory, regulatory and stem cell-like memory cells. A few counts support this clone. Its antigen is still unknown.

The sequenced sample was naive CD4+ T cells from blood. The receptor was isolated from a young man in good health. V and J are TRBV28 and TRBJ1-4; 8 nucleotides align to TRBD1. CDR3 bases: TGTGCCAGCAACGGACAGGGTTCTAATGAAAAACTGTTTTTT. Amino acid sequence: CASNGQGSNEKLFF. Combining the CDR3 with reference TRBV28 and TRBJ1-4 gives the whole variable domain DVKVTQSSRYLVKRTGEKVFLECVQDMDHENMFWYRQDPGLGLRLIYFSYDVKMKEKGDIPEGYSVSREKKERFSLILESASTNQTSMYLCASNGQGSNEKLFFGSGTQLSVL.